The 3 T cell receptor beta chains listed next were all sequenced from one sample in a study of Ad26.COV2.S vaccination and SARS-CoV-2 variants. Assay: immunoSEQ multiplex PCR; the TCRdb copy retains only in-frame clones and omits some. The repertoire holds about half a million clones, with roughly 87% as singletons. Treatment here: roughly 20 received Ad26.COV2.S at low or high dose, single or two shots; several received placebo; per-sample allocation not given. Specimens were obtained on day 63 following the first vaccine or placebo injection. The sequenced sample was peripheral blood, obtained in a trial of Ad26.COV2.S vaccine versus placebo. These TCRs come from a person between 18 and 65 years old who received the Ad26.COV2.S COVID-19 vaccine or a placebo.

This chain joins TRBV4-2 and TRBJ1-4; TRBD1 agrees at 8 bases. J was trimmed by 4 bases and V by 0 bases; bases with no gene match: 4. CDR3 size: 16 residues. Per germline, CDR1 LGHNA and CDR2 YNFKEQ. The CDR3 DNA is TGTGCCAGCAGCCAAGATTTTGGACAGGGTAATGAAAAACTGTTTTTT. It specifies CASSQDFGQGNEKLFF.

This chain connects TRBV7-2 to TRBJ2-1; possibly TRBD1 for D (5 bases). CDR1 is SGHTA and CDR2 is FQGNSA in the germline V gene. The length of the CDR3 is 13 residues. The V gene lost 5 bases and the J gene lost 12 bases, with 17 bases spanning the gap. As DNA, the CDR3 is TGTGCCAGCAGCGGCCCTAGGGGTGAGGCGCAGTTCTTC. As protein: CASSGPRGEAQFF.

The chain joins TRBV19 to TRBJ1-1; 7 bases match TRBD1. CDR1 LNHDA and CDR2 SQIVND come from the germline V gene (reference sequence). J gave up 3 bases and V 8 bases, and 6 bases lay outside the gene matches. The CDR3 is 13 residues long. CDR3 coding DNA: TGTGCCAGTTCAAGGGGGCGGGACACTGAAGCTTTCTTT. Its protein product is CASSRGRDTEAFF.